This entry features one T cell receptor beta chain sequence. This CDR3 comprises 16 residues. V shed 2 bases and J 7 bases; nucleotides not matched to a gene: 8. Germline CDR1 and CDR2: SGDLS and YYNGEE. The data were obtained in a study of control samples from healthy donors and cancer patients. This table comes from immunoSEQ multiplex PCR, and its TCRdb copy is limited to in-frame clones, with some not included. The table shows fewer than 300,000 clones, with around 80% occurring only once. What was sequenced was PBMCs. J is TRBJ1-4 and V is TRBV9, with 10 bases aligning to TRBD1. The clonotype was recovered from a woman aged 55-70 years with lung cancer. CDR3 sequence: CASSVGQGGAVEKLFF. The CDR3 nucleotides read TGTGCCAGCAGCGTCGGACAGGGGGGAGCAGTTGAAAAACTGTTTTTT.